These 31 T cell receptor beta chains came from one sample sequenced in a study of shared clonotypes between healthy human individuals. The data were produced by immunoSEQ multiplex PCR, yet TCRdb's version contains in-frame clones alone and is incomplete. The table lists nearly 750,000 clones, about two thirds of them singletons. Material: memory CD4+ T cells sorted from blood. Noted subset: CD45RA-negative fraction. These receptors were taken from a woman aged 25-40 years in good health.

J is TRBJ2-2 and V is TRBV18; 8 bases map to TRBD1. CDR3 length: 16 residues. The J segment lost 1 base and the V segment lost 2 bases, leaving 3 bases of the junction unmatched. Germline assignment: CDR1 KGHSH and CDR2 LQKENI. The CDR3 loop reads CASSPDRGRNTGELFF. The CDR3 bases are TGTGCCAGCTCACCAGACAGGGGACGGAACACCGGGGAGCTGTTTTTT.

The chain links TRBV6-5 to TRBJ1-2, with D unresolved. Trimming took 0 bases from V and 6 from J, leaving 5 bases between them. The CDR3 spans 12 residues. The germline V gene encodes CDR1 MNHEY and CDR2 SVGAGI. CDR3 sequence (DNA): TGTGCCAGCAGTTACTCTGGGGATGGCTACACCTTC. Amino acid sequence: CASSYSGDGYTF.

About this clone: The sample carries other DNA sequences with the same CDR3. V is TRBV27 and J is TRBJ2-3; 10 positions agree with TRBD2. In germline, CDR1 is MNHEY, CDR2 SMNVEV (reference sequence). The CDR3 sequence is 15 residues long. V lost 5 bases and J lost 1; bases outside the gene matches: 3. The CDR3 here is CASSPLAGGTDTQYF. CDR3 DNA: TGTGCCAGCAGTCCGCTAGCGGGAGGCACAGATACGCAGTATTTT.

The chain employs TRBV11-2 and TRBJ1-3; 8 nucleotides line up with TRBD1. The CDR3 covers 16 residues. The V gene's germline CDR1 is SGHAT and CDR2 FQNNGV. The junction had 8 bases not matched to a gene; V was cut back by 5 bases and J by 2 bases. The CDR3 here is CASSTYQGATGNTIYF. Here the CDR3 DNA reads TGTGCCAGCAGCACATACCAGGGGGCAACTGGAAACACCATATATTTT.

This clone was observed at least ten times. The V call is TRBV7-8, the J call TRBJ1-5; a possible D gene is TRBD1 (5 bases). The germline V gene has CDR1 SGHVS and CDR2 FQNEAQ. Trimming shortened V by 4 bases and J by 6 bases, and 25 bases separated the two germline ends. This CDR3 is built from 18 residues. Written as DNA, the CDR3 is TGTGCCAGCAGCTCCCTACCACACGGGGGTAGTGTAAGTCAGCCCCAGCATTTT. Translated: CASSSLPHGGSVSQPQHF.

As concerns this clone: Other DNA sequences in the sample encode the same CDR3. The V and J genes are TRBV20-1 and TRBJ1-1; D unresolved. The length of the CDR3 is 11 residues. Germline V gene sequence: CDR1 DFQATT, CDR2 SNEGSKA (reference sequence). V was pared by 5 bases and J by 1 base, with 5 bases between. CDR3 sequence reads: CSAPGNTEAFF. CDR3 DNA sequence: TGCAGTGCTCCGGGGAACACTGAAGCTTTCTTT.

J is TRBJ2-3 and V is TRBV7-3, with D perhaps matching TRBD1 (5 bases). The CDR3 is 16 amino acids. Germline lookup yields CDR1 SGHTA and CDR2 FQGTGA. With 2 bases removed from V and 1 base from J, the gap between germline ends came to 13 bases. This chain's CDR3 is CASSLGVGVGTDTQYF. Here the CDR3 DNA reads TGTGCCAGCAGCTTAGGGGTAGGGGTCGGCACAGATACGCAGTATTTT.

J is TRBJ2-3 and V is TRBV5-8; D possibly matches TRBD1 or TRBD2 (6 bases each). From germline, CDR1 is SGHTS and CDR2 YDEGEE. V gave up 3 bases and J gave up 4 bases, with 15 bases separating them. The CDR3 extends over 15 amino acids. The DNA for the CDR3 is TGTGCCAGCAGCTCCCCACGGGGGCGACCAGATACGCAGTATTTT. Protein sequence: CASSSPRGRPDTQYF.

A single count supports this clone. This sample also contains other DNA sequences that code for the same CDR3. The chain is built from TRBV29-1 and TRBJ2-1; D perhaps matches TRBD1 (6 bases). This CDR3 region has 14 residues. Germline CDR1 SQVTM, CDR2 ANQGSEA. In DNA, the CDR3 is TGCAGTGTTACCAGGGGCCCGATCGACAATGAGCAGTTCTTC. Amino acids: CSVTRGPIDNEQFF.

The chain recombines TRBV5-1 with TRBJ1-2, with TRBD1 matching 8 bases. The V segment lost 4 bases and the J segment 8 bases; nucleotides outside the gene matches: 13. The germline V gene has CDR1 SGHRS and CDR2 YFSETQ. The CDR3 totals 15 residues. The CDR3 region has the DNA TGCGCCAGCAGCACTTCGACAGGGGCCCTAGGAGGCTACACCTTC. This translates into CASSTSTGALGGYTF.

Comments on this clone: A junction boundary mismatches the germline segment, possibly from a read error. The V call is TRBV5-4, the J call TRBJ2-5; 13 nucleotides line up with TRBD2. Germline values: CDR1 SGHNT, CDR2 YYREEE (reference sequence). The CDR3 length is 14 residues. CDR3 residues: CASSPGLAGESQYF. DNA for the CDR3: TGTGCCAGCAGCCCTGGACTAGCGGGAGAGAGCCAGTACTTC. The full variable domain, with the rest looked up from reference TRBV5-4 and TRBJ2-5, is ETGVTQSPTHLIKTRGQQVTLRCSSQSGHNTVSWYQQALGQGPQFIFQYYREEENGRGNFPPRFSGLQFPNYSSELNVNALELDDSALYLCASSPGLAGESQYFGPGTRLLVL.

The gene calls are TRBV5-8 and TRBJ2-7; 8 bases are a match to TRBD1. CDR3 length equals 15 residues. CDR1 and CDR2 (germline): SGHTS, YDEGEE. J was trimmed by 4 bases and V by 6 bases; bases with no gene match: 12. The CDR3 loop is CASIIRTGLSYEQYF. The CDR3 region has the DNA TGTGCCAGCATCATTAGGACAGGGTTATCTTACGAGCAGTACTTC.

The J gene is TRBJ2-5, the V gene TRBV7-6; either TRBD1 or TRBD2 may fit D (5 bases each). Germline V gene sequence: CDR1 SGHVS, CDR2 FNYEAQ. The CDR3 consists of 13 residues. V lost 3 bases to trimming and J lost 5 bases, with 10 bases between them. This CDR3 reads CASSFGARETQYF. CDR3 in DNA: TGTGCCAGCAGCTTCGGGGCGAGGGAGACCCAGTACTTC.

The genes are TRBV28 and TRBJ2-7; D gene unclear. Per the germline V gene, CDR1 is MDHEN and CDR2 is SYDVKM. V shed 6 bases and J shed 2 bases, with 20 bases lying between them. This CDR3 has 16 amino acids. The DNA of the CDR3 is TGTGCCAGCAGCCAGGTAGGAAAGGTGACCCCCTACGAGCAGTACTTC. Amino acid sequence: CASSQVGKVTPYEQYF.

The chain's CDR3 is CASSPSGGPYEQYF. In nucleotides, the CDR3 is TGTGCCAGCAGTCCTAGCGGGGGACCTTACGAGCAGTACTTC. The V gene is TRBV6-5, the J gene TRBJ2-7; 10 bases align to TRBD2. Germline CDR1 MNHEY, CDR2 SVGAGI. The J segment lost 4 bases and the V segment lost 5 bases, leaving 5 bases of the junction unmatched. The CDR3 loop spans 14 amino acids.

DNA for the CDR3: TGCGCCAGCAGCCAAGTGGGGACCAGGGTGACCAATGAGCAGTTCTTC. It translates to CASSQVGTRVTNEQFF. The chain is built from TRBV4-1 and TRBJ2-1; either TRBD1 or TRBD2 may supply D (5 bases each). V was clipped by 1 base and J by 6 bases, with 16 bases between them. The germline V gene has CDR1 MGHRA and CDR2 YSYEKL. This CDR3 is 16 amino acids long.

The CDR3 sequence: CASSLPGTPNTEAFF. The CDR3 nucleotides are TGTGCCAGCAGCCTACCCGGGACACCCAACACTGAAGCTTTCTTT. J is TRBJ1-1 and V is TRBV5-8, with D perhaps TRBD1 (6 bases). The V end lost 4 bases, the J end lost 2 bases, and 15 bases lay between the germline ends. This CDR3 has 15 amino acids. Looked up from germline, CDR1 is SGHTS and CDR2 is YDEGEE.

The table lists this clone with a count of one. The rearrangement uses TRBV27 and TRBJ2-3, with TRBD2 matching over 8 bases. The CDR3 spans 15 residues. The junction had 7 bases not matched to a gene; V was cut back by 7 bases and J by 1 base. CDR1 MNHEY and CDR2 SMNVEV come from the germline V gene (reference sequence). CDR3 bases: TGTGCCAGCACCGGTCCGGGGGGGGGCACAGATACGCAGTATTTT. Its translation is CASTGPGGGTDTQYF.

The chain combines TRBV9 with TRBJ2-7, with D maybe TRBD1 (6 bases). Germline CDR1 is SGDLS and CDR2 is YYNGEE. This CDR3 comprises 15 residues. V shed 4 bases and J shed 0 bases, with 14 bases lying between them. The CDR3 loop is CASSPRGSLSYEQYF. The DNA for the CDR3 is TGTGCCAGCAGCCCCAGGGGATCCCTCTCCTACGAGCAGTACTTC.

The gene calls are TRBV7-9 and TRBJ1-1; tentatively, D is TRBD1 (6 bases). The CDR3 runs to 12 residues. Trimming removed 2 bases from V and 10 bases from J, with 11 bases in between. Per the germline V gene, CDR1 is SEHNR and CDR2 is FQNEAQ (reference sequence). The CDR3 DNA follows: TGTGCCAGCAGCTTACTACAGGGTGGAGCTTTCTTT. Translating it yields CASSLLQGGAFF.

On this clone itself: This may be a read error, as it is one base from a much larger clone. The V and J genes are TRBV5-4 and TRBJ2-5; no definite D call. This CDR3 contains 14 residues. The germline CDR1 and CDR2 sequences are SGHNT and YYREEE (reference sequence). V lost 1 base, J lost 2 bases, and 9 bases lay in between. The CDR3 sequence: CASSLRSEQETQYF. CDR3 nucleotide sequence: TGTGCCAGCAGCTTGCGGAGCGAGCAAGAGACCCAGTACTTC.

V and J are TRBV18 and TRBJ2-3, with D unresolved. CDR3 size: 16 residues. The germline CDR1 and CDR2 sequences are KGHSH and LQKENI. Trimming took off 6 bases at V and 0 bases at J, with 16 bases between the two ends. The DNA for the CDR3 is TGTGCCAGCTCCATTAATAACCAACTTAGCACAGATACGCAGTATTTT. Its protein is CASSINNQLSTDTQYF.

V and J are TRBV21-1 and TRBJ1-1. TRBV21-1 is a known pseudogene. CDR3 size: 13 residues. The CDR3 loop reads CASSHYGGTEAFF. The CDR3 nucleotides are TGTGCCAGCAGCCACTACGGGGGCACTGAAGCTTTCTTT.

The CDR3, as DNA: TGTGCCAGCAGTTTATTAGGCTCTAGCGGGAGGGGTTCGATAGCCAAAAACATTCAGTACTTC. Translated: CASSLLGSSGRGSIAKNIQYF. This chain links TRBV28 with TRBJ2-4, with 12 bases lining up with TRBD2. After removal of 1 base from V and 0 bases from J, the junction contained 13 bases not matched to a gene. The CDR3 extends over 21 amino acids. The germline gives CDR1 MDHEN, CDR2 SYDVKM.

The genes are TRBV5-1 and TRBJ2-1; 8 nucleotides align to TRBD2. The CDR3 covers 12 residues. The germline V gene has CDR1 SGHRS and CDR2 YFSETQ. V was clipped by 4 bases and J by 10 bases; unmatched bases: 4. CDR3 in amino acids: CASSTSGREQFF. The CDR3 DNA reads as TGCGCCAGCAGCACTAGCGGAAGGGAGCAGTTCTTC. Based on the CDR3 plus reference TRBV5-1 and TRBJ2-1, the full variable domain is KAGVTQTPRYLIKTRGQQVTLSCSPISGHRSVSWYQQTPGQGLQFLFEYFSETQRNKGNFPGRFSGRQFSNSRSEMNVSTLELGDSALYLCASSTSGREQFFGPGTRLTVL.

The V and J genes are TRBV5-1 and TRBJ2-3; 9 bases line up with TRBD1. The CDR3 covers 15 residues. J was trimmed by 3 bases and V by 4 bases; bases with no gene match: 6. Germline CDR1 reads SGHRS; CDR2 reads YFSETQ. DNA for the CDR3: TGCGCCAGCAGCCTGACGGGACAGGGAACAGATACGCAGTATTTT. This encodes CASSLTGQGTDTQYF.

The chain is built from TRBV2 and TRBJ2-1; 11 bases match TRBD2. CDR3 length: 15 residues. Germline CDR1 SNHLY, CDR2 FYNNEI. V shed 4 bases and J 1 base; nucleotides not matched to a gene: 0. CDR3: CASSGTSGSYNEQFF. The CDR3 nucleotides read TGTGCCAGCAGTGGGACTAGCGGGTCCTACAATGAGCAGTTCTTC. Combining the CDR3 with reference TRBV2 and TRBJ2-1 gives the whole variable domain EPEVTQTPSHQVTQMGQEVILRCVPISNHLYFYWYRQILGQKVEFLVSFYNNEISEKSEIFDDQFSVERPDGSNFTLKIRSTKLEDSAMYFCASSGTSGSYNEQFFGPGTRLTVL.

V gene TRBV19 combines with J gene TRBJ1-5; D is perhaps TRBD1 (5 bases). The CDR3 consists of 12 residues. Trimming cost V 2 bases and J 14 bases, with 13 bases left between them. The germline CDR1 and CDR2 sequences are LNHDA and SQIVND (reference sequence). The chain's CDR3 is CASSISQGKEHF. The CDR3 coding sequence is TGTGCCAGTAGTATATCCCAGGGAAAAGAGCATTTT. The full variable domain, its missing parts supplied by reference TRBV19 and TRBJ1-5, is DGGITQSPKYLFRKEGQNVTLSCEQNLNHDAMYWYRQDPGQGLRLIYYSQIVNDFQKGDIAEGYSVSREKKESFPLTVTSAQKNPTAFYLCASSISQGKEHFGDGTRLSIL.

The chain recombines TRBV28 with TRBJ2-7; D call uncertain. Germline lookup yields CDR1 MDHEN and CDR2 SYDVKM. There are 12 residues in the CDR3. Trimming cost V 5 bases and J 5 bases, with 10 bases left between them. This CDR3 is CASSASLNEQYF. The DNA of the CDR3 is TGTGCCAGCAGTGCCTCTTTGAACGAGCAGTACTTC.

The rearrangement uses TRBV18 and TRBJ2-7, with 9 bases identical to TRBD2. J gave up 4 bases and V 3 bases, and 4 bases lay outside the gene matches. CDR1 and CDR2 (germline): KGHSH, LQKENI. The CDR3 is made up of 14 amino acids. The CDR3 DNA sequence: TGTGCCAGCTCACCGGCGGGAGGGTTGTACGAGCAGTACTTC. Amino acid sequence: CASSPAGGLYEQYF.

In DNA form, the CDR3 reads TGTGCCAGTAGTATTAGGGGGCTCGTGAACACTGAAGCTTTCTTT. Its protein product is CASSIRGLVNTEAFF. This sequence joins TRBV19 and TRBJ1-1, with 7 bases identical to TRBD1. The germline V gene has CDR1 LNHDA and CDR2 SQIVND (reference sequence). The V and J ends lost 3 bases and 0 bases, in that order; junction bases with no gene match: 4. The CDR3 runs to 15 residues.